Listed below are T cell receptor beta chains from one sample, sequenced in a study of blood T cell repertoires in COVID-19. The repertoire was sequenced with immunoSEQ multiplex PCR; TCRdb's copy has only in-frame clones and lacks some. This sample has more than 70,000 clones, with more than 80% found just once. What was sequenced was peripheral blood. These receptors were taken from a woman of 80 years or more with active or convalescent COVID-19. Each CDR3 is given with its conserved first and last residue. D genes are given only for firm matches. Expanded clones get a size class; other rows say once, few or many, or leave the size out.

.	.	TRBV7-8	TRBJ1-3	TGTGCCAGCAGCCTAAGGACAGTCTCTGGAAACACCATATATTTT	CASSLRTVSGNTIYF
.	.	TRBV9	TRBJ2-2	TGTGCCAGCAGCGTAGCTCCAAGCGGTACCGGGGAGCTGTTTTTT	CASSVAPSGTGELFF
.	.	TRBV9	TRBJ2-5	TGTGCCAGCAGCGTAGTTCCGGGGGACCAAGAGACCCAGTACTTC	CASSVVPGDQETQYF
TRBD2	few	TRBV10-3	TRBJ2-1	TGTGCCATCAGTGAACCGACTAGCGGGAGAGGAGATGAGCAGTTCTTC	CAISEPTSGRGDEQFF
TRBD1	.	TRBV7-9	TRBJ1-2	TGTGCCAGCAGCACCCGGACAGGGGTAGACTATGGCTACACCTTC	CASSTRTGVDYGYTF
TRBD1	few	TRBV19	TRBJ1-3	TGTGCCAGTAGGACAGGGGGCGGAAACACCATATATTTT	CASRTGGGNTIYF
TRBD1	.	TRBV19	TRBJ1-4	TGTGCCAGTAGTGTAAGACAGGGTCAAAATGAAAAACTGTTTTTT	CASSVRQGQNEKLFF
.	.	TRBV10-1	TRBJ2-3	TGCGCCAGCAGTGTGGTAGGGACAAGCACAGATACGCAGTATTTT	CASSVVGTSTDTQYF
.	.	TRBV5-6	TRBJ1-1	TGTGCCAGCAGACTCTACGGCGGAGATGAAGCTTTCTTT	CASRLYGGDEAFF
TRBD2	few	TRBV5-1	TRBJ2-1	TGCGCCAGCAGCTCGCCCACTAGCGGGGGGTACAATGAGCAGTTCTTC	CASSSPTSGGYNEQFF
.	.	TRBV21-1	TRBJ2-4	TGTGCCAGCAGCAACAGTAGGGACAGGGGGCATGTTCTCGCACTAGCCAAAAACATTCAGTACTTC	CASSNSRDRGHVLALAKNIQYF
TRBD1	.	TRBV9	TRBJ1-6	TGTGCCAGCAGCGGACAGGGGTTTCAAGCTACACCCCTCCACTTT	CASSGQGFQATPLHF
.	.	TRBV28	TRBJ1-2	TGTGCCAGCAGTATAACCGGGACGGGGGGACACTATGGCTACACCTTC	CASSITGTGGHYGYTF
.	.	TRBV24-1	TRBJ1-5	TGTGCCACCAGTGATCCCCCGGCGGGGGGCTTGGGCAATCAGCCCCAGCATTTT	CATSDPPAGGLGNQPQHF
TRBD1	.	TRBV2	TRBJ2-7	TGTGCCAGCAGTACAGGGGGTTACGAGCAGTACTTC	CASSTGGYEQYF
TRBD1	.	TRBV19	TRBJ2-5	TGTGCCAGTAGGAGAACAGGGGGCGCAGAGACCCAGTACTTC	CASRRTGGAETQYF
.	.	TRBV6-6	TRBJ1-3	TGTGCCAGCAGTTTGATAGAAGGAAACACCATATATTTT	CASSLIEGNTIYF
TRBD2	.	TRBV6-4	TRBJ2-1	TGTGCCAGCAGTGAATCTAGCGGACCCTACAATGAGCAGTTCTTC	CASSESSGPYNEQFF
.	.	TRBV5-1	TRBJ1-3	TGCGCCAGCAGCTTGTCCCGTGGAAACACCATATATTTT	CASSLSRGNTIYF
.	.	TRBV11-3	TRBJ2-2	TGTGCCAGCAGCTGGGCAGTCGCCGGGGAGCTGTTTTTT	CASSWAVAGELFF
TRBD2	few	TRBV11-2	TRBJ2-7	TGTGCCAGCAGCAGCTATAGCGGGAGGCGCCTGGACTACGAGCAGTACTTC	CASSSYSGRRLDYEQYF
TRBD1	.	TRBV28	TRBJ1-5	TGTGCCAGCAGTTCGCTACCGGGACAGGGAAGTGTCAATCAGCCCCAGCATTTT	CASSSLPGQGSVNQPQHF
TRBD1	few	TRBV6-6	TRBJ2-3	TGTGCCAGCAGTTACTCCGGGACAGGGGCAGATACGCAGTATTTT	CASSYSGTGADTQYF
TRBD2	.	TRBV7-2	TRBJ2-1	TGTGCCAGCAGCTTATCTGGGACTAGAACAGTCGATGAGCAGTTCTTC	CASSLSGTRTVDEQFF
.	.	TRBV2	TRBJ1-5	TGTGCCAGCAGTGAGGGGCGGGGGTACCATCAGCCCCAGCATTTT	CASSEGRGYHQPQHF
.	.	TRBV25-1	TRBJ1-4	TGTGCCAGCAGTGAACGCGGACAGCGATATGAAAAACTGTTTTTT	CASSERGQRYEKLFF
.	.	TRBV14	TRBJ1-4	TGTGCCAGCAGCCAAGGACAGGTGGAAAAACTGTTTTTT	CASSQGQVEKLFF
TRBD1	.	TRBV28	TRBJ1-6	TGTGCCAGCAGTTTGGGGACAGCTAATTCACCCCTCCACTTT	CASSLGTANSPLHF
.	medium-sized	TRBV4-2	TRBJ2-3	TGTGCCAGCAGCCCCGGTGGGGGCGCAGATACGCAGTATTTT	CASSPGGGADTQYF
.	.	TRBV5-6	TRBJ2-2	TGTGCCAGCAGCGGGGGCTCGACCGGGGAGCTGTTTTTT	CASSGGSTGELFF
.	.	TRBV9	TRBJ1-3	TGTGCCAGCAGCGTGTCAGGGGCTTCCTCTGGAAACACCATATATTTT	CASSVSGASSGNTIYF
.	.	TRBV5-1	TRBJ1-1	TGCGCCAGCAGCTTGGATATGGGGAGGAACACTGAAGCTTTCTTT	CASSLDMGRNTEAFF
.	.	TRBV11-3	TRBJ1-1	TGTGCCAGCAGTTCAGGGATATGGGAAAACACTGAAGCTTTCTTT	CASSSGIWENTEAFF
TRBD2	.	TRBV30	TRBJ2-1	TGTGCCTGGAATCCCCCTAGCGGGGAACACTCCTACAATGAGCAGTTCTTC	CAWNPPSGEHSYNEQFF
TRBD2	.	TRBV7-2	TRBJ2-7	TGTGCCAGCACCACTATAGCGGGAGTAGGAGAGCAGTACTTC	CASTTIAGVGEQYF
.	.	TRBV10-2	TRBJ1-6	TGCGCCAGCGACGCCTCCCAGGGTCCCCTCCACTTT	CASDASQGPLHF
.	.	TRBV6-2/TRBV6-3	TRBJ2-2	TGTGCCAGCAGTTTTCTGATGACAGTTTACACCGGGGAGCTGTTTTTT	CASSFLMTVYTGELFF
TRBD1	.	TRBV5-8	TRBJ2-2	TGTGCCAGCAGCTTTATTAGGGGGCCGGCCAGGGAGCTGTTTTTT	CASSFIRGPARELFF
TRBD2	.	TRBV5-1	TRBJ2-1	TGCGCCAGCAGCCCCAACATCCCGGGACTAGCTATGAGTGAGCAGTTCTTC	CASSPNIPGLAMSEQFF
.	.	TRBV5-6	TRBJ2-2	TGTGCCAGCAGCTTTCAAACTTTCATCGTGAACACCGGGGAGCTGTTTTTT	CASSFQTFIVNTGELFF
TRBD1	.	TRBV19	TRBJ2-4	TGTGCCAGTAGTGTCCCGGGACAGGGTGTAGGAAACATTCAGTACTTC	CASSVPGQGVGNIQYF
TRBD2	.	TRBV7-2	TRBJ2-5	TGTGCCAGCAGCTTAGGAGGGACTAGCTCGGAGACCCAGTACTTC	CASSLGGTSSETQYF
.	once	TRBV5-1	TRBJ2-2	TGCGCCAGCAGCTTGCAACGGGATGGCGGGGAGCTGTTTTTT	CASSLQRDGGELFF
TRBD1	.	TRBV2	TRBJ1-2	TGTGCCAGCAGGCTGGACAGGACCTATGGCTACACCTTC	CASRLDRTYGYTF
TRBD1	.	TRBV19	TRBJ1-5	TGTGCCAGTAGTATAGCTTCGCCAGGGGGCATGAGTCAGCCCCAGCATTTT	CASSIASPGGMSQPQHF
TRBD1	.	TRBV7-2	TRBJ1-1	TGTGCCAGCAGCTCGACAGGGGGCGTTAGAACTGAAGCTTTCTTT	CASSSTGGVRTEAFF
TRBD1	.	TRBV2	TRBJ1-1	TGTGCCAGCAGTGTACAGGGGGCGGACACTGAAGCTTTCTTT	CASSVQGADTEAFF
.	once	TRBV6-2/TRBV6-3	TRBJ1-5	TGTGCCAGCAGTTTAATCCCGACATTAAGCAATCAGCCCCAGCATTTT	CASSLIPTLSNQPQHF
.	.	TRBV7-8	TRBJ1-4	TGTGCCAGCAGACGTACTGGTGCCACTAATGAAAAACTGTTTTTT	CASRRTGATNEKLFF
TRBD2	.	TRBV19	TRBJ2-7	TGTGCCAGTAGTAGGACTAGCGGGTCCTACGAGCAGTACTTC	CASSRTSGSYEQYF
.	.	TRBV27	TRBJ1-2	TGTGCCAGCAGTTTCCAGGGGTCCCCCGACTATGGCTACACCTTC	CASSFQGSPDYGYTF